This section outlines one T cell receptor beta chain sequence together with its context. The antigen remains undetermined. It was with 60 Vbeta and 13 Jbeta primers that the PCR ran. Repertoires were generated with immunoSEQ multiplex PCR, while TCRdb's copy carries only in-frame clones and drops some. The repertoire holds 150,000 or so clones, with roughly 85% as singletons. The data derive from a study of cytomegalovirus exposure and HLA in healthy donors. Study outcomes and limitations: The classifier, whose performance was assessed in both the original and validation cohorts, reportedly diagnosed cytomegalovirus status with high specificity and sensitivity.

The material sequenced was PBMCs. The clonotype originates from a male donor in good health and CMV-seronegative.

As DNA, the CDR3 is TGTGCCAGCAGATCAGGACAGGGAAACTCTGGGGCCAACGTCCTGACTTTC. This codes for CASRSGQGNSGANVLTF. This rearrangement joins TRBV7-6 to TRBJ2-6, with 8 bases that match TRBD1. The CDR3 is made up of 17 amino acids. After removal of 6 bases from V and 0 bases from J, the junction contained 7 bases not matched to a gene. Germline loops: CDR1 SGHVS, CDR2 FNYEAQ.